Shown below are 26 T cell receptor beta chains from a single sample sequenced in a study of Ad26.COV2.S vaccination and SARS-CoV-2 variants. Treatment of the sample: over 15 received Ad26.COV2.S at low or high dose, single or two shots; about 5 received placebo; per-sample allocation not given. Sampling occurred on day 63 after the first vaccine or placebo injection. The table came from immunoSEQ multiplex PCR; TCRdb's copy has only in-frame clones and leaves some out. The sample contains about half a million clones, 80% to 90% of which appear only once. Sample: peripheral blood, taken in a trial of Ad26.COV2.S vaccine versus placebo. These receptors were collected from a person aged 18-65 years who received the Ad26.COV2.S COVID-19 vaccine or a placebo.

This clone appeared once. The chain links TRBV3-1 (or the pseudogene TRBV3-2) to TRBJ2-3; D perhaps matches TRBD1 (6 bases). Trimming shortened V by 11 bases and J by 0 bases, and 15 bases separated the two germline ends. The germline CDR1 and CDR2 sequences are LGHDT and YNNKEL (reference sequence). The length of the CDR3 is 14 residues. In DNA, the CDR3 is TGTGCCGTTAAGGGACACTCTAGCACAGATACGCAGTATTTT. Translating it yields CAVKGHSSTDTQYF.

The V call is TRBV5-4, the J call TRBJ2-3; 13 bases line up with TRBD2. CDR3 length: 16 amino acids. Germline V gene lookup returns CDR1 SGHNT and CDR2 YYREEE (reference sequence). V trimming: 4 bases; J trimming: 2 bases; junction bases outside the gene matches: 4. The CDR3: CASSPGTSGVTDTQYF. CDR3 DNA sequence: TGTGCCAGCAGCCCCGGGACTAGCGGGGTCACAGATACGCAGTATTTT.

For the CDR3, the DNA is TGCAGTGCTCCTAGCTATGAAAAACTGTTTTTT. Amino acid sequence: CSAPSYEKLFF. The chain recombines TRBV20-1 with TRBJ1-4; D not certain. The CDR3 runs to 11 residues. In germline, CDR1 is DFQATT, CDR2 SNEGSKA (reference sequence). Trimming left V 5 bases short and J 6 bases short, with 7 bases between.

The V gene is TRBV7-9, the J gene TRBJ1-1; TRBD1 is a possible D gene (5 bases). V gave up 5 bases and J gave up 4 bases, with 14 bases separating them. In germline, CDR1 is SEHNR, CDR2 FQNEAQ (reference sequence). The CDR3 spans 14 residues. CDR3 protein: CASSTQGVSTEAFF. The CDR3 DNA is TGTGCCAGCAGCACGCAGGGTGTGAGCACTGAAGCTTTCTTT.

V is TRBV7-2 and J is TRBJ2-7; no clear D gene. The CDR3 loop spans 15 amino acids. Germline loops: CDR1 SGHTA, CDR2 FQGNSA. Trimming removed 1 base from V and 5 bases from J, with 15 bases in between. CDR3: CASSLEVMGFHEQYF. Written as DNA, the CDR3 is TGTGCCAGCAGCTTAGAAGTTATGGGGTTCCACGAGCAGTACTTC.

V usage is TRBV6-2 or TRBV6-3 and J usage is TRBJ1-5; no clear D gene. The V gene's germline CDR1 is MNHEY and CDR2 SVGEGT. V dropped 2 bases and J dropped 8 bases, with 13 bases sitting between them. The length of the CDR3 is 14 residues. CDR3 sequence: CASSYALHREPQHF. The CDR3 DNA reads TGTGCCAGCAGTTACGCACTCCATAGGGAGCCCCAGCATTTT.

The rearrangement uses TRBV2 and TRBJ2-5, with D maybe TRBD1 (7 bases). Germline values: CDR1 SNHLY, CDR2 FYNNEI. The length of the CDR3 is 14 residues. Trimming took 5 bases from V and 5 from J, leaving 15 bases between them. The CDR3 sequence: CASSMTGRRETQYF. CDR3 in DNA: TGTGCCAGCAGTATGACAGGGAGGCGGGAGACCCAGTACTTC.

The chain is built from TRBV30 and TRBJ1-2; D unresolved. Trimming removed 2 bases from V and 6 bases from J, with 22 bases in between. The germline CDR1 and CDR2 sequences are GTSNPN and SVGIG (reference sequence). CDR3 length equals 16 residues. CDR3 DNA: TGTGCCTGGAGTACCTCCTCGAATAAGGGATCACATGGCTACACCTTC. Translated, it gives CAWSTSSNKGSHGYTF.

The gene calls are TRBV7-8 and TRBJ1-6; TRBD1 aligns across 10 bases. Germline V gene data show CDR1 as SGHVS and CDR2 as FQNEAQ. The CDR3 has 15 amino acids. V gave up 5 bases and J gave up 13 bases; unmatched junction bases: 11. For the CDR3, the DNA is TGTGCCAGCAGCCCACGGACAGGGGGTCCGCGTCCCCTCCACTTT. This sequence encodes CASSPRTGGPRPLHF.

The chain is built from TRBV4-2 and TRBJ1-6, with D perhaps matching TRBD1 (5 bases). Germline V gene lookup returns CDR1 LGHNA and CDR2 YNFKEQ. The CDR3 consists of 15 residues. V shed 0 bases and J shed 9 bases, with 12 bases lying between them. In DNA form, the CDR3 reads TGTGCCAGCAGCCAAGATGAGGGGTTCGGTTCACCCCTCCACTTT. Translating it yields CASSQDEGFGSPLHF.

The V call is TRBV28, the J call TRBJ2-3; 15 bases map to TRBD2. The CDR3 has 20 amino acids. Germline values: CDR1 MDHEN, CDR2 SYDVKM. J lost 2 bases, V lost 3 bases, and 12 bases had no gene match. The CDR3 is CASSFEGHGTSGRITDTQYF. The CDR3 region has the DNA TGTGCCAGCAGTTTTGAGGGACACGGGACTAGCGGGAGGATCACAGATACGCAGTATTTT. The variable domain in full, with the rest retrieved from reference TRBV28 and TRBJ2-3, is DVKVTQSSRYLVKRTGEKVFLECVQDMDHENMFWYRQDPGLGLRLIYFSYDVKMKEKGDIPEGYSVSREKKERFSLILESASTNQTSMYLCASSFEGHGTSGRITDTQYFGPGTRLTVL.

V gene TRBV6-5 combines with J gene TRBJ1-3; D unclear. This CDR3 region has 15 residues. Looked up from germline, CDR1 is MNHEY and CDR2 is SVGAGI. Trimming pared 8 bases from V and 4 bases from J, leaving 18 bases between. The CDR3 sequence is CASAPGRVMGNTIYF. CDR3 DNA: TGTGCCAGCGCCCCCGGTCGGGTAATGGGAAACACCATATATTTT.

CDR3 sequence: CASSPQGLNTGELFF. CDR3 sequence (DNA): TGTGCCAGCAGTCCACAGGGCTTGAACACCGGGGAGCTGTTTTTT. The chain joins TRBV6-7 to TRBJ2-2; TRBD1 is a possible D gene (6 bases). TRBV6-7 is an ORF, and what it does is uncertain. Trimming took 5 bases from V and 1 from J, leaving 11 bases between them. CDR3 length: 15 residues.

The chain combines TRBV11-3 with TRBJ2-1, with 8 bases lining up with TRBD2. The V and J ends lost 5 bases and 10 bases, in that order; junction bases with no gene match: 16. This CDR3 contains 16 residues. Looked up from germline, CDR1 is SGHNT and CDR2 is YENEEA. Here the CDR3 reads CASSPARTSLYSEQFF. The CDR3 region has the DNA TGTGCCAGCAGCCCGGCCCGGACTAGCCTCTATTCAGAGCAGTTCTTC.

This clone was observed a few times. This chain links TRBV10-2 with TRBJ2-7; no definite D call. Trimming pared 10 bases from V and 4 bases from J, leaving 17 bases between. The germline V gene has CDR1 WSHSY and CDR2 SAAADI. The CDR3 has 13 amino acids. The CDR3 sequence is CATQQYEPYEQYF. DNA of the CDR3: TGCGCCACCCAGCAGTACGAACCTTACGAGCAGTACTTC.

The V call is TRBV18, the J call TRBJ1-1; D perhaps matches TRBD1 (5 bases). V was shortened by 2 bases and J by 1 base, with 14 bases between the two germline ends. Germline V CDR1 and CDR2: KGHSH, LQKENI. This CDR3 spans 16 amino acids. DNA for the CDR3: TGTGCCAGCTCACCAGGGCAACTGGGACCGAACACTGAAGCTTTCTTT. Its translation is CASSPGQLGPNTEAFF.

This CDR3 is CASSQDSGSKEPLHF. CDR3 coding DNA: TGCGCCAGCAGCCAAGATTCGGGGAGTAAGGAACCCCTCCACTTT. The chain uses TRBV4-3 and TRBJ1-6, with D hard to call. Trimming took off 0 bases at V and 12 bases at J, with 15 bases between the two ends. CDR3 length equals 15 residues. Per the germline V gene, CDR1 is LGHNA and CDR2 is YSLEER.

This chain uses TRBV9 with TRBJ1-3; unclear D gene. The CDR3 consists of 13 residues. CDR1 SGDLS and CDR2 YYNGEE come from the germline V gene. Deletions cut 0 bases from V and 6 bases from J, with 7 bases between. The CDR3 protein is CASSVDGENTIYF. In nucleotides, the CDR3 is TGTGCCAGCAGCGTAGACGGGGAAAACACCATATATTTT. Variable domain in full (rest from reference TRBV9 and TRBJ1-3): DSGVTQTPKHLITATGQRVTLRCSPRSGDLSVYWYQQSLDQGLQFLIQYYNGEERAKGNILERFSAQQFPDLHSELNLSSLELGDSALYFCASSVDGENTIYFGEGSWLTVV.

CDR3 sequence reads: CASSLLPGQGAFDYGYTF. CDR3 in DNA: TGTGCCAGCAGCTTACTACCGGGACAGGGGGCATTCGACTATGGCTACACCTTC. V is TRBV16 and J is TRBJ1-2; 12 nucleotides line up with TRBD1. Germline V gene sequence: CDR1 KGHSY, CDR2 FQNENV. This CDR3 contains 18 residues. V was clipped by 5 bases and J by 3 bases; unmatched bases: 13.

This clone was seen a single time. The chain combines TRBV4-3 with TRBJ2-5; 10 bases are shared with TRBD2. This CDR3 spans 18 amino acids. Germline V CDR1 and CDR2: LGHNA, YSLEER. The J segment lost 3 bases and the V segment lost 0 bases, leaving 10 bases of the junction unmatched. CDR3 coding DNA: TGCGCCAGCAGCCAAGATCACCCCTCCCTAGCGGGGGAAGAGACCCAGTACTTC. It translates to CASSQDHPSLAGEETQYF.

The CDR3 nucleotides read TGTGCCAGCAGTGAAGGGACTCCTGGCTACACCTTC. Protein product: CASSEGTPGYTF. The chain recombines TRBV6-1 with TRBJ1-2, with D unclear. CDR1 is MNHNS, CDR2 SASEGT, per germline. This CDR3 spans 12 amino acids. V was clipped by 1 base and J by 7 bases, with 7 bases between them.

This clone has just a few counts. The rearrangement links TRBV7-3 to TRBJ2-2; D remains ambiguous. V lost 2 bases to trimming and J lost 4 bases, with 8 bases between them. Germline V lookup: CDR1 SGHTA, CDR2 FQGTGA. The CDR3 has 14 residues. The CDR3 sequence is CASSLYSPTGELFF. The CDR3 DNA is TGTGCCAGCAGCTTATACTCCCCCACCGGGGAGCTGTTTTTT.

This sequence joins TRBV2 and TRBJ2-7, with D possibly matching TRBD1 (5 bases). Germline values: CDR1 SNHLY, CDR2 FYNNEI. The V gene lost 6 bases and the J gene lost 0 bases, with 15 bases spanning the gap. This CDR3 has 15 amino acids. The CDR3 region has the DNA TGTGCCAGCAGATACAGGACCTACGACTCCTACGAGCAGTACTTC. Translating gives CASRYRTYDSYEQYF.

This chain uses TRBV6-5 with TRBJ1-1; D is perhaps TRBD1 (6 bases). The CDR3 runs 14 residues. Germline lookup yields CDR1 MNHEY and CDR2 SVGAGI. The V and J ends lost 4 bases and 6 bases respectively, with 15 bases between them. The CDR3 here is CASSSRTVVPEAFF. In DNA form, the CDR3 reads TGTGCCAGCAGTTCAAGGACAGTAGTTCCTGAAGCTTTCTTT.

This rearrangement joins TRBV18 to TRBJ2-7, with D possibly being TRBD1 (6 bases). With 5 bases removed from V and 0 bases from J, the gap between germline ends came to 11 bases. CDR3 length equals 14 residues. CDR1 KGHSH and CDR2 LQKENI come from the germline V gene. The CDR3 protein is CASSLTGNSYEQYF. In DNA, the CDR3 is TGTGCCAGCTCATTAACAGGGAACTCCTACGAGCAGTACTTC.

The chain links TRBV2 to TRBJ2-1; TRBD1 might be the D (7 bases). V was clipped by 4 bases and J by 5 bases, with 21 bases between them. From germline, CDR1 is SNHLY and CDR2 FYNNEI. This CDR3 spans 17 amino acids. Written as DNA, the CDR3 is TGTGCCAGCAGTGTAGGGGTCTCGGCAGGGGGGAACAATGAGCAGTTCTTC. Its protein is CASSVGVSAGGNNEQFF.